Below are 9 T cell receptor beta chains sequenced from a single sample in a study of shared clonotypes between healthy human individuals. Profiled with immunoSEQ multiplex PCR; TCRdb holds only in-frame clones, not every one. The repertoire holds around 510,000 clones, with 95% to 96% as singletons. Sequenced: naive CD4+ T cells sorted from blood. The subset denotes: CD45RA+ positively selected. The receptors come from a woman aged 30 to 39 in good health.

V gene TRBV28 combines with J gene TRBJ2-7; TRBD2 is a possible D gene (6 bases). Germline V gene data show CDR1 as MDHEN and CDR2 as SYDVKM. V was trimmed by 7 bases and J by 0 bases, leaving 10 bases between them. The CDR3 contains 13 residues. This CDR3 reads CASTLGGSYEQYF. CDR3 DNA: TGTGCCAGCACATTGGGAGGCTCCTACGAGCAGTACTTC.

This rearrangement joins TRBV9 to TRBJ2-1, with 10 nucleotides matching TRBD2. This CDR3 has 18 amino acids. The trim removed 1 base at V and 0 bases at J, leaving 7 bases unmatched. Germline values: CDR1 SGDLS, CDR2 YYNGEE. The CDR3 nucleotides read TGTGCCAGCAGCGTATCTAGCGGGAGCCCTAGCTCCTACAATGAGCAGTTCTTC. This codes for CASSVSSGSPSSYNEQFF.

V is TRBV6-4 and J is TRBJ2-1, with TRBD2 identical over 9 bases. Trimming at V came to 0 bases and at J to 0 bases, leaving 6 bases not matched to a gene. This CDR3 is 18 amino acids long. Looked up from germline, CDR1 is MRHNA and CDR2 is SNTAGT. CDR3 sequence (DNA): TGTGCCAGCAGTGACTCCAGGACTAGCGCGAGCTCCTACAATGAGCAGTTCTTC. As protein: CASSDSRTSASSYNEQFF.

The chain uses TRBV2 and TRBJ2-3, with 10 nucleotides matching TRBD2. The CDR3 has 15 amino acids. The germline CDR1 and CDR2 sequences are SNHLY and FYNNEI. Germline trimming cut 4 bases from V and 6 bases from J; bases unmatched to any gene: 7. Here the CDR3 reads CASSAIAGGSDTQYF. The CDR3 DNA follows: TGTGCCAGCAGTGCAATAGCGGGAGGTTCGGATACGCAGTATTTT.

The CDR3 DNA reads TGTGCCAGCAGTGAAGCGGTCCAGTTCACCACCTCGGACACTGAAGCTTTCTTT. This codes for CASSEAVQFTTSDTEAFF. This rearrangement joins TRBV2 to TRBJ1-1, with D unclear. The ends were cut back, 0 bases at V and 3 bases at J, with 20 bases in the middle. The CDR3 covers 18 residues. The germline V gene encodes CDR1 SNHLY and CDR2 FYNNEI.

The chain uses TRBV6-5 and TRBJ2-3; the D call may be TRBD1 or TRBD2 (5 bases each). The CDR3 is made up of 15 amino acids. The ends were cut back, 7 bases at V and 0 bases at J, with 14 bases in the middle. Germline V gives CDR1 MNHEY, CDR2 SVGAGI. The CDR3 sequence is CASIPGTASTDTQYF. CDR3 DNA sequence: TGTGCCAGCATTCCGGGGACGGCCAGCACAGATACGCAGTATTTT.

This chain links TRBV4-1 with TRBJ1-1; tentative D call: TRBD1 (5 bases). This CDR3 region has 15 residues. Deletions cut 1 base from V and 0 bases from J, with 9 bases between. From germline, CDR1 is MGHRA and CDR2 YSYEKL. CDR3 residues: CASSQGQSMNTEAFF. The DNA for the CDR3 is TGCGCCAGCAGCCAAGGACAGAGTATGAACACTGAAGCTTTCTTT.

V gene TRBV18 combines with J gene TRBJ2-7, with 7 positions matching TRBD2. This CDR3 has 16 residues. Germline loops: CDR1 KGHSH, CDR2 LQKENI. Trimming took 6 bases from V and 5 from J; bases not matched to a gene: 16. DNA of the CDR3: TGTGCCAGCTCCCCAAGGGTAGCGAGCGGGATCCACGAGCAGTACTTC. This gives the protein CASSPRVASGIHEQYF.

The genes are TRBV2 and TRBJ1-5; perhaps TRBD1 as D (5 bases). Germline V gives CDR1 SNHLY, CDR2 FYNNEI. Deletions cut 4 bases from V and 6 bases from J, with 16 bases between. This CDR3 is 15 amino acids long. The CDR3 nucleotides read TGTGCCAGCAGTGTAGAGTCAGGGAGTGGTCAGCCCCAGCATTTT. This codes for CASSVESGSGQPQHF.